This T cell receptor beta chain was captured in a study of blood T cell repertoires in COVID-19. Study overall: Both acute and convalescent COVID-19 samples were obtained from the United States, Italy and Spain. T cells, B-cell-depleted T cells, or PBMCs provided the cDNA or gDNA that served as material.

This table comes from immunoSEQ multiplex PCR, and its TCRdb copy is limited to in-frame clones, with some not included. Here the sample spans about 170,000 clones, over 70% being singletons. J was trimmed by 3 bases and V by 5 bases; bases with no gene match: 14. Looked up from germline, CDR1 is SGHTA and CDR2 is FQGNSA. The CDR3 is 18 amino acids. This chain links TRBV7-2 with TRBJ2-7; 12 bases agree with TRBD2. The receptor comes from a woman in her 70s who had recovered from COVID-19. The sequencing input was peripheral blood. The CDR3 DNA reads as TGTGCCAGCAGCCTACGGCTAGCGGGAGGGCCGTATAACTACGAGCAGTACTTC. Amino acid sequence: CASSLRLAGGPYNYEQYF.